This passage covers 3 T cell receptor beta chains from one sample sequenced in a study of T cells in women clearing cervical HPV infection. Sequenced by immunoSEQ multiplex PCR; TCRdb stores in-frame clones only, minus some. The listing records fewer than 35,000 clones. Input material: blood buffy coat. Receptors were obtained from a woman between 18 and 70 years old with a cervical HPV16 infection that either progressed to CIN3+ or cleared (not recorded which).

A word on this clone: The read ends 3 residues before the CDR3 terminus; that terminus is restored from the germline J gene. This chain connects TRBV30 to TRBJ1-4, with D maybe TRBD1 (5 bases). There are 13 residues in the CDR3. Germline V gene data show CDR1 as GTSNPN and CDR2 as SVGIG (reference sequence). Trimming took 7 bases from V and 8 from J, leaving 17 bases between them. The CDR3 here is CASTDSRVEKLFF. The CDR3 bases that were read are TGTGCCTCCACCGACAGTAGGGTAGAAAAA.

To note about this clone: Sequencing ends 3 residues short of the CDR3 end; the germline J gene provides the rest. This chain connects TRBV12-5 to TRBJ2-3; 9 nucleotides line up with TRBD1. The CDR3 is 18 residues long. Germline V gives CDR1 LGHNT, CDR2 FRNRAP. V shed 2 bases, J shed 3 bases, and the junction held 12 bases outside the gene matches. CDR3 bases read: TGTGCTAGTGGTTTGTTCCGGACAGGGGCGCTTTGGACAGATACG. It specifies CASGLFRTGALWTDT. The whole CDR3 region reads CASGLFRTGALWTDTQYF.

CDR3 bases read: TGTGCCAGCAGCTTGGAAGGCACAGGGGGAGAGACC. Protein: CASSLEGTGGET. The full CDR3 is CASSLEGTGGETQYF. This rearrangement joins TRBV5-5 to TRBJ2-5, with 8 bases lining up with TRBD1. The read ends 3 residues before the CDR3 terminus; that terminus is restored from the germline J gene. V gave up 0 bases and J gave up 4 bases; unmatched junction bases: 5. Germline V gene sequence: CDR1 SGHKS, CDR2 YYEKEE (reference sequence). The CDR3 loop spans 15 amino acids.